These T cell receptor beta chains were read from a single sample in a study of identical twins. TCRdb re-called the 5' RACE reads through MiXCR, storing one row per CDR3 protein. Of under 400,000 distinct CDR3 sequences listed, 9% are singletons. Sequenced: naive T cells sorted from blood. These receptors were obtained from a woman between 50 and 59 years old in good health. The CDR3 runs from the conserved cysteine through the conserved F or W. A D gene is named only where the DNA matches it firmly. Size is stated for part of the rows, as once, few or many counts, or as a class when the clone is expanded.

clone_size	v_call	d_call	j_call	cdr3_aa	cdr3_nt
many	TRBV27	TRBD1	TRBJ1-3	CASRLTGLSGNTIYF	TGTGCCAGCAGACTGACAGGGCTCTCTGGAAACACCATATATTTT
many	TRBV20-1	NA	TRBJ1-2	CSARSAERPWGYTF	TGCAGTGCTAGGTCAGCCGAGAGACCGTGGGGCTACACCTTC
NA	TRBV20-1	NA	TRBJ2-1	CSAIGRTYNEQFF	TGCAGTGCGATCGGACGGACCTACAATGAGCAGTTCTTC
NA	TRBV14	NA	TRBJ2-3	CASSQAWNTDTQYF	TGTGCCAGCAGCCAAGCGTGGAACACAGATACGCAGTATTTT
NA	TRBV11-3	NA	TRBJ1-1	CASSFLPGVNTEAFF	TGTGCCAGCAGCTTCTTACCGGGGGTGAACACTGAAGCTTTCTTT
NA	TRBV7-9	NA	TRBJ2-5	CASSAGMEETQYF	TGTGCCAGCAGCGCCGGGATGGAAGAGACCCAGTACTTC
NA	TRBV30	NA	TRBJ2-7	CAWTIGGYEQYF	TGTGCCTGGACCATCGGCGGTTACGAGCAGTACTTC
few	TRBV7-2	NA	TRBJ2-1	CASSFHGAGLPDNEQFF	TGTGCCAGCAGCTTCCACGGGGCGGGACTGCCTGACAATGAGCAGTTCTTC
NA	TRBV20-1	NA	TRBJ2-3	CSAPLTDTQYF	TGCAGTGCTCCCCTAACAGATACGCAGTATTTT
few	TRBV5-1	TRBD2	TRBJ2-7	CASSPGGGSYEQYF	TGCGCCAGCAGTCCAGGCGGGGGTAGCTACGAGCAGTACTTC
NA	TRBV29-1	NA	TRBJ2-2	CSVEGDTPGELFF	TGCAGCGTTGAAGGGGACACGCCCGGGGAGCTGTTTTTT
NA	TRBV4-1	NA	TRBJ2-3	CASSITGTRWYF	TGCGCCAGCAGCATAACAGGGACTCGATGGTATTTT
NA	TRBV29-1	NA	TRBJ2-1	CSVVMVHEQFF	TGCAGCGTTGTAATGGTGCATGAGCAGTTCTTC
NA	TRBV12-3/TRBV12-4	NA	TRBJ2-1	CASSFGGLSTNNEQFF	TGTGCCAGCAGTTTTGGGGGGCTATCAACTAACAATGAGCAGTTCTTC
few	TRBV9	NA	TRBJ1-3	CASSVDGTLVMGLSGNTIYF	TGTGCCAGCAGCGTAGATGGGACATTAGTTATGGGCCTCTCTGGAAACACCATATATTTT
few	TRBV5-1	TRBD1	TRBJ2-3	CASSYTTGGYGTDTQYF	TGCGCCAGCAGCTACACGACAGGGGGCTATGGCACAGATACGCAGTATTTT
NA	TRBV2	TRBD2	TRBJ2-1	CASSQRPGLADNEQFF	TGTGCCAGCAGTCAGAGACCCGGACTAGCGGACAATGAGCAGTTCTTC
few	TRBV5-6	TRBD1	TRBJ2-1	CASSLTTPGQVYPLDSYNEQFF	TGTGCCAGCAGCTTAACGACTCCGGGACAGGTCTACCCCCTGGACTCCTACAATGAGCAGTTCTTC
NA	TRBV6-5	TRBD2	TRBJ2-1	CASSSGLAGPYNEQFF	TGTGCCAGCAGCTCAGGACTAGCGGGCCCCTACAATGAGCAGTTCTTC
NA	TRBV30	NA	TRBJ2-3	CAWSVQGAWADTQYF	TGTGCCTGGAGTGTACAAGGGGCCTGGGCAGATACGCAGTATTTT
few	TRBV11-2	NA	TRBJ1-1	CASSLDLVGEVTEAFF	TGTGCCAGCAGCTTAGATCTGGTGGGGGAGGTCACTGAAGCTTTCTTT
many	TRBV12-3/TRBV12-4	NA	TRBJ1-2	CASSSIYGYTF	TGTGCCAGCAGTTCCATCTATGGCTACACCTTC
NA	TRBV3-1	NA	TRBJ2-1	CASSQDQAGPYNEQFF	TGTGCCAGCAGCCAAGATCAAGCGGGCCCCTACAATGAGCAGTTCTTC
few	TRBV5-1	NA	TRBJ2-1	CASSLRDPTRHEQFF	TGCGCCAGCAGCCTCCGGGACCCCACCCGGCATGAGCAGTTCTTC
many	TRBV7-8	TRBD2	TRBJ2-3	CASSRGLAGGDTQYF	TGTGCCAGCTCCAGAGGACTAGCGGGAGGAGATACGCAGTATTTT
NA	TRBV12-3/TRBV12-4	NA	TRBJ1-1	CASRPNHRSYTEAFF	TGTGCCAGCAGACCCAATCACAGGAGTTACACTGAAGCTTTCTTT
NA	TRBV3-1	NA	TRBJ2-5	CASSQDRARETQYF	TGTGCCAGCAGCCAAGACAGGGCCCGAGAGACCCAGTACTTC
many	TRBV5-6	TRBD1	TRBJ1-1	CASSFGTGGLNTEAFF	TGTGCCAGCAGCTTCGGGACAGGGGGGTTGAACACTGAAGCTTTCTTT
few	TRBV6-5	TRBD1	TRBJ2-3	CASSYWGQSTDTQYF	TGTGCCAGCAGTTACTGGGGACAGAGCACAGATACGCAGTATTTT
few	TRBV4-1	TRBD2	TRBJ2-1	CATQGGFYNEQFF	TGCGCCACGCAGGGAGGGTTTTACAATGAGCAGTTCTTC
NA	TRBV4-1	TRBD2	TRBJ2-1	CASSRLAGAVNEQFF	TGCGCCAGCAGCCGACTAGCGGGAGCGGTCAATGAGCAGTTCTTC
NA	TRBV12-5	NA	TRBJ1-1	CASGYVENTEAFF	TGTGCTAGTGGTTATGTCGAGAACACTGAAGCTTTCTTT
NA	TRBV20-1	TRBD2	TRBJ2-1	CSARVREGPNEQFF	TGCAGTGCTAGGGTGCGGGAGGGCCCCAATGAGCAGTTCTTC
NA	TRBV4-2	TRBD2	TRBJ2-2	CASSETSGSLRTGELFF	TGTGCCAGCAGCGAGACTAGCGGGAGTCTGCGGACCGGGGAGCTGTTTTTT
few	TRBV29-1	NA	TRBJ1-5	CSVESGVGQPQHF	TGCAGCGTTGAATCGGGGGTTGGTCAGCCCCAGCATTTT
many	TRBV4-1	TRBD1	TRBJ1-1	CASSPRTGNTEAFF	TGCGCCAGCAGCCCCCGGACAGGCAACACTGAAGCTTTCTTT
many	TRBV15	NA	TRBJ2-1	CATSNEQFF	TGTGCCACCTCGAATGAGCAGTTCTTC
many	TRBV10-3	TRBD2	TRBJ2-1	CAISDGTSGARGDEQFF	TGTGCCATCAGTGACGGGACTAGCGGGGCCCGCGGGGATGAGCAGTTCTTC
many	TRBV5-1	NA	TRBJ2-4	CASSLDIAKNIQYF	TGCGCCAGCAGCTTGGATATAGCCAAAAACATTCAGTACTTC
NA	TRBV11-2	NA	TRBJ2-1	CASSLVGAKEQFF	TGTGCCAGCAGCTTAGTTGGTGCCAAAGAGCAGTTCTTC
many	TRBV7-2	NA	TRBJ1-1	CASSVRDTAIGVAFF	TGTGCCAGCAGCGTACGGGACACTGCAATCGGTGTGGCTTTCTTT
NA	TRBV5-1	NA	TRBJ2-5	CASSPYPRGLGETQYF	TGCGCCAGCAGCCCCTACCCTAGGGGCCTTGGGGAGACCCAGTACTTC
NA	TRBV5-1	TRBD2	TRBJ2-1	CASTPRGSGNEQFF	TGCGCCAGCACCCCGCGGGGGTCGGGCAATGAGCAGTTCTTC
NA	TRBV3-1	TRBD1	TRBJ1-2	CASSRTRGAYGYTF	TGTGCCAGCAGCCGTACCAGGGGGGCCTATGGCTACACCTTC
NA	TRBV10-3	TRBD1	TRBJ2-5	CAIRRDRSAETLYF	TGTGCCATCAGAAGGGACAGGTCGGCGGAGACCCTGTACTTC
many	TRBV7-8	TRBD2	TRBJ2-2	CASSPGLAETNTGELFF	TGTGCCAGCAGCCCGGGACTAGCGGAGACGAACACCGGGGAGCTGTTTTTT
many	TRBV7-8	TRBD2	TRBJ2-2	CASSHPQREANTGELFF	TGTGCCAGCAGCCACCCCCAGCGGGAGGCGAACACCGGGGAGCTGTTTTTT
NA	TRBV25-1	NA	TRBJ2-2	CASGLGSNTGELFF	TGTGCCAGCGGATTGGGGTCTAACACCGGGGAGCTGTTTTTT